The 10 T cell receptor beta chains reported below all come from one sample, sequenced in a study of cytomegalovirus exposure and HLA in healthy donors (dated by TCRdb to the late 2010s). The library was built by means of the immunoSEQ multiplex PCR assay. A mixture of 60 forward primers for TCR Vbeta segments and 13 reverse primers for TCR Jbeta segments was used in the multiplex PCR. Held by TCRdb, this immuneACCESS table contains in-frame sequences only and omits some clones. Under half of the omission traces to an unresolved V gene where checked; the cause of the rest is unknown. In this sample the table shows 150,000 to 250,000 clones, 79% of which occur a single time. The top ten hold roughly 1.5% of the sample. Sequencing was carried out using PBMCs. The origin of the receptors is a girl aged 5-17 years in good health and CMV-seropositive.

This chain joins TRBV27 and TRBJ2-7, with TRBD2 matching 8 bases. The V and J ends lost 0 bases and 4 bases, in that order; junction bases with no gene match: 5. This CDR3 region has 15 residues. CDR1 and CDR2 from the germline V gene are MNHEY and SMNVEV (reference sequence). This CDR3 is CASSLSVGGVYEQYF. CDR3 sequence (DNA): TGTGCCAGCAGTTTATCGGTCGGGGGGGTATACGAGCAGTACTTC.

The V and J genes are TRBV11-2 and TRBJ1-2; D may be TRBD1 (6 bases). This CDR3 has 14 amino acids. CDR1 and CDR2 from the germline V gene are SGHAT and FQNNGV. V dropped 5 bases and J dropped 4 bases, with 14 bases sitting between them. CDR3 residues: CASSPRDNVYGYTF. The CDR3 DNA is TGTGCCAGCAGCCCCCGGGACAACGTCTATGGCTACACCTTC.

The genes are TRBV4-2 and TRBJ2-5; 8 bases are a match to TRBD2. V trimming: 3 bases; J trimming: 1 base; junction bases outside the gene matches: 1. From germline, CDR1 is LGHNA and CDR2 YNFKEQ. The CDR3 contains 14 residues. This CDR3 reads CASSQGLGQETQYF. For the CDR3, the DNA is TGTGCCAGCAGCCAGGGACTAGGCCAAGAGACCCAGTACTTC.

As DNA, the CDR3 is TGCGCCAGCAGCCAACACCCTTTCAAGGACAAGGCCGATTCACCCCTCCACTTT. It is translated as CASSQHPFKDKADSPLHF. V gene TRBV4-3 combines with J gene TRBJ1-6; weak D call: TRBD1 (5 bases). The CDR3 spans 18 residues. Germline lookup yields CDR1 LGHNA and CDR2 YSLEER. Trimming removed 2 bases at V and 8 bases at J, with 22 bases between.

The J gene is TRBJ2-2, the V gene TRBV4-1, with unresolved D. Looked up from germline, CDR1 is MGHRA and CDR2 is YSYEKL. CDR3 length: 16 residues. Trimming took 1 base from V and 1 from J, leaving 10 bases between them. As DNA, the CDR3 is TGCGCCAGCAGCCAAGTTGCGGATCGGAACACCGGGGAGCTGTTTTTT. Protein product: CASSQVADRNTGELFF.

This clone showed up just a few times. The chain is built from TRBV14 and TRBJ1-1; 10 positions agree with TRBD1. The CDR3 runs to 16 residues. The germline V gene has CDR1 SGHDN and CDR2 FVKESK. The J segment lost 0 bases and the V segment lost 4 bases, leaving 5 bases of the junction unmatched. The CDR3 bases are TGTGCCAGCAGCCGACTGACAGGGGGCTTGAACACTGAAGCTTTCTTT. Translation: CASSRLTGGLNTEAFF.

CDR3 sequence: CASSWGTGAYEQYF. CDR3 sequence (DNA): TGCGCCAGCAGCTGGGGGACAGGAGCCTACGAGCAGTACTTC. The J gene is TRBJ2-7, the V gene TRBV5-1; 8 positions match TRBD1. In germline, CDR1 is SGHRS, CDR2 YFSETQ. Trimming cost V 3 bases and J 2 bases; bases outside gene matches: 4. CDR3 length: 14 residues.

The J gene is TRBJ1-4, the V gene TRBV10-2; tentatively, D is TRBD1 (6 bases). The ends were cut back, 5 bases at V and 4 bases at J, with 14 bases in the middle. Germline V lookup: CDR1 WSHSY, CDR2 SAAADI. The CDR3 sequence is 15 residues long. In nucleotides, the CDR3 is TGCGCCAGCAGTCCCTACAGGGATGTTAATGAAAAACTGTTTTTT. Residues: CASSPYRDVNEKLFF.

This chain links TRBV5-4 with TRBJ2-6; D might be TRBD1 (6 bases). The CDR3 loop spans 17 amino acids. V gave up 6 bases and J gave up 6 bases, with 22 bases separating them. The V gene's germline CDR1 is SGHNT and CDR2 YYREEE (reference sequence). The CDR3 loop reads CASTPAGVPPEANVLTF. The CDR3 coding sequence is TGTGCCAGCACCCCGGCAGGGGTCCCACCCGAGGCCAACGTCCTGACTTTC.

V gene TRBV15 combines with J gene TRBJ2-3; 16 nucleotides align to TRBD2. The V segment lost 4 bases and the J segment 6 bases; nucleotides outside the gene matches: 7. The CDR3 has 17 residues. Germline V gives CDR1 LNHNV, CDR2 YYDKDF (reference sequence). The CDR3 loop reads CATSTGTSGGAVDTQYF. As DNA, the CDR3 is TGTGCCACCAGCACAGGGACTAGCGGGGGGGCCGTGGATACGCAGTATTTT.